This T cell receptor beta chain is from a study of regulatory T cells. The PCR used 52 TRBV and 13 TRBJ primers. Generated by immunoSEQ multiplex PCR, the TCRdb table keeps only in-frame clones and is missing some. The sample consists of 25,000 to 35,000 clones, approximately 90% of them appearing once. Trimming took off 3 bases at V and 3 bases at J, with 12 bases between the two ends. This CDR3 contains 14 residues. Germline V gene sequence: CDR1 SEHNR, CDR2 FQNEAQ (reference sequence). On this clone itself: What it binds is not known.

Study observations and caveats: Hydrophobic residues at CDR3 positions 6 and 7 were enriched in conventional CD4+ T cells of CD3G-deficient patients. Regulatory T cells showed the strongest V-J pair restriction and V/J gene skewing among patient repertoires.

Regulatory (CD25-high CD127-low) and conventional (CD25-low CD127-high) CD4+ T cells were sorted separately. This sequence originates from a person aged 18 to 30 with CD3G deficiency. The chain links TRBV7-9 to TRBJ2-7, with TRBD1 as a possible D gene (6 bases). Sequencing input: conventional CD4+ T cells sorted from blood. This chain's CDR3 is CASSFPGQYYEQYF. CDR3 in DNA: TGTGCCAGCAGCTTCCCCGGACAGTACTACGAGCAGTACTTC. The full variable domain, completed using reference TRBV7-9 and TRBJ2-7, is DTGVSQNPRHKITKRGQNVTFRCDPISEHNRLYWYRQTLGQGPEFLTYFQNEAQLEKSRLLSDRFSAERPKGSFSTLEIQRTEQGDSAMYLCASSFPGQYYEQYFGPGTRLTVT.